One TCR beta chain is described in this entry. Its antigen is not known. PCR amplification relied on 60 Vbeta primers (plus 13 Jbeta primers). Clones were sequenced by immunoSEQ multiplex PCR, and TCRdb holds only the in-frame ones, with some missing. The data show 120,000 to 150,000 clones, around four fifths seen once. The entry originates in a study of cytomegalovirus exposure and HLA in healthy donors. Study-wide context: The Caucasian-associated ancestry cluster contained about 80% of the roughly 370 genotyped donors.

Broader study findings: Some TCR beta chains (around 180 of them) were listed as cytomegalovirus-associated.

The length of the CDR3 is 15 residues. Trimming cost V 5 bases and J 2 bases; bases outside gene matches: 8. Germline V lookup: CDR1 SGHVS, CDR2 FQNEAQ. This TCR came from a male donor in good health and CMV-seronegative. The rearrangement joins TRBV7-8 to TRBJ2-7; 8 bases align to TRBD2. Sequencing input: PBMCs. The CDR3 region has the DNA TGTGCCAGCAGCCGGGGGACTAGTCGAACCTACGAGCAGTACTTC. This gives the protein CASSRGTSRTYEQYF.